This T cell receptor beta chain was obtained from a study of cytomegalovirus exposure and HLA in healthy donors. Overall study results and limits: Most CMV-associated TCR beta chains appeared HLA-restricted in a later analysis.

The V segment lost 1 base and the J segment 3 bases; nucleotides outside the gene matches: 2. This CDR3 has 15 amino acids. Germline CDR1 and CDR2: SGHTA and FQGTGA. This cohort consisted of healthy bone marrow donors. A single count supports this clone. Its antigen is unidentified. Amplification used 60 Vbeta primers and 13 Jbeta primers. Assay: immunoSEQ multiplex PCR; the TCRdb copy retains only in-frame clones and omits some. Found here are more than 90,000 clones, 85% of them singletons; the top ten hold 3% to 5%. This sequence originates from a man in his thirties or forties in good health and CMV-seronegative. Sequencing was carried out using PBMCs. The chain is built from TRBV7-3 and TRBJ2-3; 9 bases match TRBD2. CDR3 nucleotide sequence: TGTGCCAGCAGCTTAAGCGGGGGGGCGACAGATACGCAGTATTTT. Translation: CASSLSGGATDTQYF.